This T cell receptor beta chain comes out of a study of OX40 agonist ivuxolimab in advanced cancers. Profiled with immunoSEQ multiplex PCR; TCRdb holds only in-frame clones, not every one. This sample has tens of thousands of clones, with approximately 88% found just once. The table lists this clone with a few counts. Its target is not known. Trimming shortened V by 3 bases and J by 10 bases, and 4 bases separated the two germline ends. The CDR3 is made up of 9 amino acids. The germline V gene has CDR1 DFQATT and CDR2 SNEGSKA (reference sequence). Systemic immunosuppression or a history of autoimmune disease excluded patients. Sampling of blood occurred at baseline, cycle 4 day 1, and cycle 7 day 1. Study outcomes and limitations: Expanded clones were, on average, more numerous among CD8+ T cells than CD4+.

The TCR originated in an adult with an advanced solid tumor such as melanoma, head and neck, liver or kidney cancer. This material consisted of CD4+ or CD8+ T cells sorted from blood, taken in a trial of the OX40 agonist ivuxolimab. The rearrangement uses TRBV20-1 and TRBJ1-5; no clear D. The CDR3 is CSASNPQHF. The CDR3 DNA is TGCAGTGCTAGTAATCCCCAGCATTTT.